A single sample gave rise to the 8 T cell receptor beta chains below, sequenced in a study of shared clonotypes between healthy human individuals. Libraries were prepared by immunoSEQ multiplex PCR; TCRdb keeps only in-frame clonotypes and omits some of them. In the table there are 1,500,000 or so clones, roughly 96% of which are singletons. Sample: naive CD4+ T cells sorted from blood. Subset denoted: CD45RA+ positively selected. Receptors originate from a man younger than 40 in good health.

This chain connects TRBV11-2 to TRBJ1-3, with 7 bases lining up with TRBD1. The V gene's germline CDR1 is SGHAT and CDR2 FQNNGV. Trimming removed 5 bases from V and 4 bases from J; junction bases left unmatched: 8. The CDR3 length is 15 residues. CDR3 residues: CASSLRQGPGNTIYF. The CDR3 DNA reads TGTGCCAGCAGCCTAAGACAGGGTCCGGGAAACACCATATATTTT.

Turning to this clone: The DNA is left out, because the CDR3 cannot be placed on it with certainty; the CDR3 is given as TCRdb lists it. The CDR3 region is CASSQVFGSEGDQPQHF. The V call is TRBV4-2, the J call TRBJ1-5. From germline, CDR1 is LGHNA and CDR2 YNFKEQ. The CDR3 spans 17 amino acids, including both terminal residues.

The chain is built from TRBV2 and TRBJ2-5; D is tentatively TRBD1 or TRBD2 (5 bases each). This CDR3 spans 16 amino acids. Trimming took off 5 bases at V and 1 base at J, with 17 bases between the two ends. Germline CDR1 is SNHLY and CDR2 is FYNNEI. The CDR3 protein is CASSLASRVIQETQYF. CDR3 sequence (DNA): TGTGCCAGCAGTCTAGCCTCCAGGGTCATCCAAGAGACCCAGTACTTC.

The chain carries TRBV5-1 and TRBJ2-1; TRBD2 matches at 13 bases. The CDR3 has 18 residues. Per germline, CDR1 SGHRS and CDR2 YFSETQ. With V trimmed by 4 bases and J by 7 bases, 14 bases remained unmatched. The CDR3 region has the DNA TGCGCCAGCAGCCCCGGGCCCACGACTAGCGGGAGGATTAATGAGCAGTTCTTC. Its protein product is CASSPGPTTSGRINEQFF.

CDR3 DNA sequence: TGTGCCAGCAGCCCGTGGACTAGCATAGAAAACATTCAGTACTTC. Protein: CASSPWTSIENIQYF. J is TRBJ2-4 and V is TRBV7-2; 8 bases agree with TRBD2. CDR1 and CDR2 from the germline V gene are SGHTA and FQGNSA. The V segment lost 5 bases and the J segment 5 bases; nucleotides outside the gene matches: 8. The CDR3 is 15 amino acids.

This clone was found once. V is TRBV14 and J is TRBJ1-1; D gene uncertain. The CDR3 length is 14 residues. The V gene's germline CDR1 is SGHDN and CDR2 FVKESK. V lost 8 bases and J lost 1, with 14 bases in between. CDR3 bases: TGTGCCAGCCGGGTACACTCCGAGAACACTGAAGCTTTCTTT. The encoded protein is CASRVHSENTEAFF. Variable domain in full (rest from reference TRBV14 and TRBJ1-1): EAGVTQFPSHSVIEKGQTVTLRCDPISGHDNLYWYRRVMGKEIKFLLHFVKESKQDESGMPNNRFLAERTGGTYSTLKVQPAELEDSGVYFCASRVHSENTEAFFGQGTRLTVV.

The gene calls are TRBV27 and TRBJ2-6, with TRBD1 matching over 7 bases. V lost 5 bases and J lost 2; bases outside the gene matches: 12. Per the germline V gene, CDR1 is MNHEY and CDR2 is SMNVEV (reference sequence). CDR3 length: 18 amino acids. Here the CDR3 reads CASSPRTGGTTGANVLTF. For the CDR3, the DNA is TGTGCCAGCAGTCCCCGGACAGGTGGGACCACTGGGGCCAACGTCCTGACTTTC.

The chain employs TRBV27 and TRBJ1-2; 10 positions agree with TRBD1. Germline V gene data show CDR1 as MNHEY and CDR2 as SMNVEV (reference sequence). The CDR3 is made up of 16 amino acids. The trim removed 4 bases at V and 5 bases at J, leaving 10 bases unmatched. CDR3 sequence reads: CASSSFAGTGAYGYTF. The CDR3 nucleotides read TGTGCCAGCAGTTCTTTTGCCGGGACAGGGGCTTATGGCTACACCTTC.